This TCR beta chain originates from a study of OX40 agonist ivuxolimab in advanced cancers. Study-wide points: Researchers report that CD8+ T cells had, on average, more expanded clones than CD4+. Expanded peripheral T cell antigen specificity was not determined. Among the nonresponders, some also had low normalized T-cell clonal expansion.

Assay used: immunoSEQ multiplex PCR; TCRdb lists only in-frame clones, some missing. In the table there are about 20,000 clones, under 75% of which are singletons. The CDR3 runs to 14 residues. A remark on this clone: Its matching antigen is unknown.

The gene calls are TRBV12-2 and TRBJ2-7; TRBD1, the table's D call, lacks a check against the DNA. TRBV12-2 is a documented pseudogene. This clonotype was obtained from an adult with an advanced solid tumor such as melanoma, head and neck, liver or kidney cancer. This material consisted of CD4+ or CD8+ T cells sorted from blood, taken in a trial of the OX40 agonist ivuxolimab. CDR3 loop: CASRLTAGTYEQYF. CDR3 sequence (DNA): TGTGCAAGTCGCTTAACAGCAGGAACCTACGAGCAGTACTTC.